Listed here is a single T cell receptor (beta chain). The CDR3 has 15 residues. V lost 4 bases and J lost 2, with 12 bases in between. Germline lookup yields CDR1 MGHRA and CDR2 YSYEKL. Original analysis: Amplification from reference gene primers served as the basis for estimated nucleated cell counts. TCRdb keeps only in-frame clones here, not all; method: immunoSEQ multiplex PCR. V and J calls and clone size come straight from that table; D and trimming were deduced from the DNA. The table shows about 87,000 clones, with over 70% occurring only once. The data were obtained in a study of blood T cell repertoires in COVID-19. At the level of the study: The samples span acute and convalescent COVID-19 from the United States, Italy and Spain. PBMCs, B-cell-depleted T cells, or T cells were the source of the cDNA or gDNA that made up the material.

The sequencing sample was made of peripheral blood. This TCR derives from a woman aged 45-59 years with acute or convalescent COVID-19. V usage is TRBV4-1 and J usage is TRBJ2-4; D call uncertain. CDR3 region: CASSLTPTSKNIQYF. The CDR3 DNA reads TGCGCCAGCAGCCTTACGCCTACCTCCAAAAACATTCAGTACTTC.